One sample yielded the 8 T cell receptor beta chains listed below, sequenced in a study of T cell clonality in common variable immunodeficiency. This table comes from immunoSEQ multiplex PCR, and its TCRdb copy is limited to in-frame clones, with some not included. The repertoire has more than 65,000 clones, none seen only once; the ten largest take 0.8%. The specimen was peripheral blood mononuclear cells. These receptors came from a person aged 18 to 75 in good health.

This clone was counted at least ten times. The CDR3 end lies 3 residues beyond the end of the read and is filled in from the germline J gene. This chain joins TRBV11-2 and TRBJ1-2; D not certain. The V end was cut by 2 bases, the J end by 4 bases, with 8 bases between. Germline CDR1 is SGHAT and CDR2 is FQNNGV. The CDR3 covers 13 residues. The part of the CDR3 DNA that was read is TGTGCCAGCAGCTTAAGTCGCGTCTATGGC. This encodes CASSLSRVYG. Given in full, the CDR3 is CASSLSRVYGYTF.

This clone was recorded at least ten times. The read stops 3 residues short of the end of the CDR3; the missing end is completed from the germline J gene. The chain combines TRBV9 with TRBJ2-3, with TRBD2 as a possible D gene (5 bases). Trimming pared 7 bases from V and 6 bases from J, leaving 21 bases between. Germline-derived CDR1 and CDR2 are SGDLS and YYNGEE. This CDR3 has 15 residues. CDR3 DNA (partial): TGTGCCAGCGCCGCCTTACCGGCGGGTGGGGATACG. Translating it yields CASAALPAGGDT. Given in full, the CDR3 is CASAALPAGGDTQYF.

This clone was detected ten times or more. The CDR3 loop is CASSLLGQGVGANVLTF. The sequenced CDR3 bases are TGTGCCAGCAGTTTATTGGGACAGGGGGTCGGGGCCAACGTC. V gene TRBV28 combines with J gene TRBJ2-6, with 11 bases fitting TRBD1. The read terminates 3 residues before the CDR3 end, so the remaining end is supplied by the germline J gene. Germline lookup yields CDR1 MDHEN and CDR2 SYDVKM. There are 17 residues in the CDR3. The V gene end was trimmed by 1 base and the J gene end by 4 bases; junction bases not matched to a gene: 3.

This clone was recorded many times. The sequenced fragment ends 3 residues before the CDR3 boundary, so the rest is inferred from the germline J gene. This chain links TRBV20-1 with TRBJ2-2, with 10 bases fitting TRBD2. Looked up from germline, CDR1 is DFQATT and CDR2 is SNEGSKA (reference sequence). Trimming took 4 bases from V and 1 from J; bases not matched to a gene: 3. This CDR3 contains 15 residues. This chain's CDR3 is CSAKRLAGNTGELFF. Incomplete CDR3 DNA: TGCAGTGCTAAAAGACTAGCGGGGAACACCGGGGAG.

There are many counts of this clone. The read ends 3 residues early relative to the CDR3; the germline J gene fills the gap. The chain joins TRBV5-1 to TRBJ2-7, with 7 bases fitting TRBD2. The CDR3 is 19 amino acids. CDR1 is SGHRS and CDR2 is YFSETQ in the germline V gene. V shed 3 bases and J 6 bases; nucleotides not matched to a gene: 24. CDR3 loop: CASSYTPPGLLREPTEQYF. The CDR3 bases that were read are TGCGCCAGCAGCTACACCCCTCCGGGACTATTGCGGGAGCCGACCGAG.

There are many counts of this clone. The CDR3 is cut off 3 residues early in the read; its end comes from the germline J gene. The J gene is TRBJ1-5, the V gene TRBV10-3; D remains unclear. CDR1 is ENHRY, CDR2 SYGVKD, per germline. There are 15 residues in the CDR3. V dropped 2 bases and J dropped 1 base, with 9 bases sitting between them. The sequenced part of the CDR3 DNA is TGTGCCATCAGTGAGATGCCGGGGAGCAATCAGCCC. It encodes CAISEMPGSNQP. The complete CDR3 protein is CAISEMPGSNQPQHF.

This clone was seen many times. From the germline J gene comes the end of the CDR3, since the read stops 3 residues before it. The chain employs TRBV28 and TRBJ2-7, with 11 bases identical to TRBD1. Germline CDR1 and CDR2: MDHEN and SYDVKM. The junction had 15 bases not matched to a gene; V was cut back by 2 bases and J by 6 bases. The CDR3 runs to 18 residues. The CDR3 DNA, read in part, is TGTGCCAGCAGTTTACCGATTGTGTATCGGGACAGGGGGATCGAG. It yields the protein CASSLPIVYRDRGIE. In full, the CDR3 reads CASSLPIVYRDRGIEQYF.

This clone was seen ten or more times. The read terminates 3 residues before the CDR3 end, so the remaining end is supplied by the germline J gene. V is TRBV13 and J is TRBJ2-7; 9 nucleotides line up with TRBD1. After removal of 5 bases from V and 6 bases from J, the junction contained 5 bases not matched to a gene. The CDR3 has 13 residues. CDR1 is PRHDT and CDR2 is FYEKMQ in the germline V gene (reference sequence). CDR3 DNA (partial): TGTGCCAGCAGCCCGGGACAGGGCCTCGAG. Encoded protein: CASSPGQGLE. The full CDR3 is CASSPGQGLEQYF.